This T cell receptor (beta chain) derives from a study of regulatory T cells in long-lasting Graves disease. General study points: Patients with persistent Graves' had lower TCR diversity than newly diagnosed patients.

Sequencing libraries for TCR beta were prepared with iRepertoire HTBI primers and Arm-PCR of CDR3 regions. TCRdb recomputed calls from the multiplex PCR reads with MiXCR, one row per CDR3 protein. This sample has approximately 350,000 distinct CDR3 sequences, with around 17% found just once. This clonotype was observed at least ten times. Its matching antigen is unknown. This CDR3 has 13 amino acids. V lost 0 bases and J lost 6, with 8 bases in between. CDR1 MNHEY and CDR2 SVGAGI come from the germline V gene. Documented time point: newly diagnosed GD, antithyroid drugs for less than 3 months. RNA extracted from PBMCs served as the sequencing template. A further study also used this sample, focusing on T cells in Graves' hyperthyroidism and ophthalmopathy.

The source was peripheral blood mononuclear cells (PBMCs), collected at new diagnosis, from a patient treated with antithyroid drugs. The V gene is TRBV6-5, the J gene TRBJ1-2; D unresolved. The sequence came from a man aged 40-49 years with Graves disease. The DNA for the CDR3 is TGTGCCAGCAGTTACTCGCTTGGGAATGGCTACACCTTC. Its translation is CASSYSLGNGYTF.